Below are 30 T cell receptor beta chains sequenced from a single sample in a study of T cell responses to AZD1222 COVID-19 vaccine. Sequenced by immunoSEQ multiplex PCR; TCRdb stores in-frame clones only, minus some. The sample carries approximately 140,000 clones, around 90% recorded once. The specimen comprised peripheral blood, sampled 28 days after the second AZD1222 dose. The source is an adult who received the AZD1222 COVID-19 vaccine.

The chain employs TRBV6-5 and TRBJ1-1; no reliable D call. The V gene's germline CDR1 is MNHEY and CDR2 SVGAGI. Trimming removed 5 bases at V and 0 bases at J, with 10 bases between. This CDR3 spans 14 amino acids. CDR3 region: CASSPMGLNTEAFF. DNA for the CDR3: TGTGCCAGCAGTCCGATGGGATTGAACACTGAAGCTTTCTTT.

This clone was detected once. J is TRBJ1-4 and V is TRBV29-1, with D possibly being TRBD1 (6 bases). Germline V gene data show CDR1 as SQVTM and CDR2 as ANQGSEA. Trimming stripped 4 bases from V and 8 bases from J, with 17 bases between. The CDR3 length is 14 residues. CDR3 loop: CSVVGGQRGEKLFF. DNA for the CDR3: TGCAGCGTTGTGGGGGGGCAGCGGGGCGAAAAACTGTTTTTT.

This clone was recorded a few times. The same CDR3 also results from other DNA sequences found in this sample. The CDR3 coding sequence is TGTGCCAGCAGTTTATCAGGGGGCTCCTACAATGAGCAGTTCTTC. Its protein product is CASSLSGGSYNEQFF. This chain links TRBV27 with TRBJ2-1; TRBD1 might be the D (6 bases). CDR3 size: 15 residues. The V end lost 0 bases, the J end lost 0 bases, and 6 bases lay between the germline ends. CDR1 MNHEY and CDR2 SMNVEV come from the germline V gene (reference sequence).

The chain carries TRBV24-1 and TRBJ2-3; D remains unclear. The CDR3 runs to 17 residues. In germline, CDR1 is KGHDR, CDR2 SFDVKD. V lost 5 bases, J lost 3 bases, and 20 bases lay in between. The CDR3 region has the DNA TGTGCCACCAGTGCTTCTGACCCCCGGGCGCCAACAGATACGCAGTATTTT. Encoded protein: CATSASDPRAPTDTQYF.

The chain has TRBV28 and TRBJ2-2, with D unresolved. CDR1 and CDR2 from the germline V gene are MDHEN and SYDVKM. The CDR3 is made up of 13 amino acids. With 3 bases removed from V and 7 bases from J, the gap between germline ends came to 9 bases. The CDR3 sequence: CASSLPMIGELFF. The CDR3 DNA sequence: TGTGCCAGCAGTTTGCCTATGATCGGGGAGCTGTTTTTT.

J is TRBJ2-7 and V is TRBV10-1; TRBD2 might be the D (6 bases). The CDR3 runs to 14 residues. Germline CDR1 WNHNN, CDR2 SYGVQD (reference sequence). Trimming stripped 2 bases from V and 3 bases from J, with 11 bases between. CDR3 loop: CASSELGTDYEQYF. The DNA for the CDR3 is TGCGCCAGCAGTGAGCTTGGGACTGACTACGAGCAGTACTTC.

The V gene is TRBV6-2 or TRBV6-3, the J gene TRBJ2-3, with 11 bases that match TRBD2. Germline lookup yields CDR1 MNHEY and CDR2 SVGEGT. The length of the CDR3 is 18 residues. V dropped 5 bases and J dropped 2; count of bases not matched to a gene: 12. The CDR3 sequence is CASSPRRVAGGLTDTQYF. CDR3 DNA sequence: TGTGCCAGCAGTCCCCGAAGGGTAGCGGGAGGGCTCACAGATACGCAGTATTTT.

CDR3 amino acids: CASSQESQAGYTEAFF. CDR3 DNA: TGCGCCAGCAGCCAAGAAAGTCAGGCAGGGTACACTGAAGCTTTCTTT. The rearrangement joins TRBV4-3 to TRBJ1-1, with D possibly matching TRBD1 (5 bases). Trimming removed 0 bases from V and 3 bases from J, with 14 bases in between. CDR1 is LGHNA and CDR2 is YSLEER in the germline V gene. The CDR3 consists of 16 residues.

The rearrangement joins TRBV19 to TRBJ1-5, with D possibly matching TRBD1 (5 bases). Germline V CDR1 and CDR2: LNHDA, SQIVND (reference sequence). The CDR3 runs to 15 residues. The germline V and J ends were trimmed by 3 bases and 6 bases, with 15 bases remaining between them. The CDR3 is CASSMVEGVGQPQHF. DNA of the CDR3: TGTGCCAGTAGTATGGTTGAAGGGGTAGGTCAGCCCCAGCATTTT.

The chain employs TRBV10-2 and TRBJ1-2; a possible D gene is TRBD1 (6 bases). V was shortened by 0 bases and J by 7 bases, with 21 bases between the two germline ends. The length of the CDR3 is 17 residues. The germline V gene has CDR1 WSHSY and CDR2 SAAADI. As DNA, the CDR3 is TGCGCCAGCAGTGAGTCGATGGGGGGCGAGGCGTCATTTGGCTACACCTTC. It codes for CASSESMGGEASFGYTF.

This clone was seen a handful of times. The chain recombines TRBV11-2 with TRBJ1-1, with D uncertain. Germline V gives CDR1 SGHAT, CDR2 FQNNGV. The CDR3 is made up of 13 amino acids. V lost 6 bases, J lost 2 bases, and 10 bases lay in between. CDR3 DNA sequence: TGTGCCAGCAGTCAAGTAAGAAACACTGAAGCTTTCTTT. Amino acids: CASSQVRNTEAFF.

The rearrangement links TRBV10-1 to TRBJ1-6; 11 positions match TRBD1. The J segment lost 1 base and the V segment lost 2 bases, leaving 7 bases of the junction unmatched. CDR3 length equals 19 residues. The germline V gene encodes CDR1 WNHNN and CDR2 SYGVQD (reference sequence). CDR3 coding DNA: TGCGCCAGCAGTGAGGTGGACAGGGGGCGCGGGTCCTATAATTCACCCCTCCACTTT. It specifies CASSEVDRGRGSYNSPLHF.

The genes are TRBV5-1 and TRBJ1-2; 7 bases are shared with TRBD1. Trimming at V came to 5 bases and at J to 2 bases, leaving 12 bases not matched to a gene. Germline CDR1 SGHRS, CDR2 YFSETQ. The CDR3 is 16 amino acids. The CDR3 sequence is CASSLPRGGSNYGYTF. The CDR3 DNA reads TGCGCCAGCAGTTTACCCAGGGGGGGATCCAACTATGGCTACACCTTC.

The genes are TRBV7-9 and TRBJ1-2; the match to TRBD1 covers 7 bases. This CDR3 has 15 amino acids. With V trimmed by 4 bases and J by 0 bases, 5 bases remained unmatched. Per germline, CDR1 SEHNR and CDR2 FQNEAQ (reference sequence). CDR3 residues: CASSSSGTANYGYTF. The DNA of the CDR3 is TGTGCCAGCAGCTCTTCCGGGACAGCTAACTATGGCTACACCTTC. Full variable domain (missing parts from reference TRBV7-9 and TRBJ1-2): DTGVSQNPRHKITKRGQNVTFRCDPISEHNRLYWYRQTLGQGPEFLTYFQNEAQLEKSRLLSDRFSAERPKGSFSTLEIQRTEQGDSAMYLCASSSSGTANYGYTFGSGTRLTVV.

This CDR3 reads CASSLVGPSGRAAGELFF. The CDR3 DNA reads as TGTGCCAGCAGCTTGGTGGGTCCAAGCGGGAGGGCCGCCGGGGAGCTGTTTTTT. The V and J genes are TRBV5-6 and TRBJ2-2, with 10 bases aligning to TRBD2. The length of the CDR3 is 18 residues. The V gene's germline CDR1 is SGHDT and CDR2 YYEEEE. With V trimmed by 0 bases and J by 6 bases, 11 bases remained unmatched.

The chain is built from TRBV25-1 and TRBJ1-5; 9 bases agree with TRBD1. This CDR3 has 13 amino acids. CDR1 and CDR2 from the germline V gene are MGHDK and SYGVNS. V was pared by 6 bases and J by 6 bases, with 3 bases of the junction left unmatched. The CDR3 nucleotides read TGTGCCAGCAGGGGGACAGGGCTTCAGCCCCAGCATTTT. This sequence encodes CASRGTGLQPQHF. Full variable domain (rest looked up from reference TRBV25-1 and TRBJ1-5): EADIYQTPRYLVIGTGKKITLECSQTMGHDKMYWYQQDPGMELHLIHYSYGVNSTEKGDLSSESTVSRIRTEHFPLTLESARPSHTSQYLCASRGTGLQPQHFGDGTRLSIL.

This sequence joins TRBV10-3 and TRBJ2-3; 8 nucleotides line up with TRBD2. V trimming: 7 bases; J trimming: 2 bases; junction bases outside the gene matches: 8. Germline-derived CDR1 and CDR2 are ENHRY and SYGVKD. The CDR3 is 15 amino acids. CDR3 loop: CAIKGTSGYTDTQYF. Here the CDR3 DNA reads TGTGCCATCAAAGGAACTAGCGGTTACACAGATACGCAGTATTTT.

The V gene is TRBV3-1 (or the pseudogene TRBV3-2), the J gene TRBJ2-1; the match to TRBD2 covers 9 bases. The germline gives CDR1 LGHDT, CDR2 YNNKEL (reference sequence). The length of the CDR3 is 14 residues. V gave up 4 bases and J gave up 10 bases; unmatched junction bases: 8. Here the CDR3 DNA reads TGTGCCAGCAGCCCTTTAGCGGGAGAGAAGGAGCAGTTCTTC. Encoded protein: CASSPLAGEKEQFF.

The CDR3 loop is CASSEHRDNYGYTF. The CDR3 bases are TGTGCCAGCAGTGAACACAGGGATAACTATGGCTACACCTTC. This chain connects TRBV6-1 to TRBJ1-2; a weak D match, TRBD1 (6 bases). Trimming shortened V by 2 bases and J by 1 base, and 8 bases separated the two germline ends. CDR3 length equals 14 residues. Germline V lookup: CDR1 MNHNS, CDR2 SASEGT.

The V and J genes are TRBV20-1 and TRBJ2-1; 8 positions agree with TRBD1. The CDR3 length is 15 residues. From germline, CDR1 is DFQATT and CDR2 SNEGSKA (reference sequence). Germline trimming cut 3 bases from V and 5 bases from J; bases unmatched to any gene: 9. The CDR3, as DNA: TGCAGTGCTAGTCTGGCAGGGGGCCGGGACAATGAGCAGTTCTTC. This encodes CSASLAGGRDNEQFF.

The V and J genes are TRBV19 and TRBJ2-7, with 8 bases lining up with TRBD1. After removal of 3 bases from V and 2 bases from J, the junction contained 6 bases not matched to a gene. The CDR3 spans 15 residues. The germline gives CDR1 LNHDA, CDR2 SQIVND (reference sequence). CDR3: CASSISWTGTYEQYF. The CDR3 coding sequence is TGTGCCAGTAGTATCTCATGGACAGGGACCTACGAGCAGTACTTC.

This clone has only a few counts. The gene calls are TRBV2 and TRBJ1-4; tentatively, D is TRBD1 (5 bases). Germline V gene lookup returns CDR1 SNHLY and CDR2 FYNNEI. The CDR3 runs to 13 residues. Trimming shortened V by 8 bases and J by 5 bases, and 12 bases separated the two germline ends. CDR3 DNA sequence: TGTGCCAGCTGTCGGGACGGCAATGAAAAACTGTTTTTT. Its protein product is CASCRDGNEKLFF. The full variable domain, with the rest looked up from reference TRBV2 and TRBJ1-4, is EPEVTQTPSHQVTQMGQEVILRCVPISNHLYFYWYRQILGQKVEFLVSFYNNEISEKSEIFDDQFSVERPDGSNFTLKIRSTKLEDSAMYFCASCRDGNEKLFFGSGTQLSVL.

The rearrangement uses TRBV9 and TRBJ2-2; D is uncertain. Germline loops: CDR1 SGDLS, CDR2 YYNGEE. V lost 0 bases to trimming and J lost 0 bases, with 6 bases between them. The CDR3 has 15 residues. CDR3 residues: CASSVGSANTGELFF. Written as DNA, the CDR3 is TGTGCCAGCAGCGTAGGGTCCGCGAACACCGGGGAGCTGTTTTTT.

This chain connects TRBV6-6 to TRBJ1-2; D not resolved. V gave up 5 bases and J gave up 6 bases, with 7 bases separating them. This CDR3 region has 11 residues. Germline V gene sequence: CDR1 MNHNY, CDR2 SVGAGI (reference sequence). The CDR3 is CASSISDGYTF. The DNA of the CDR3 is TGTGCCAGCAGTATCTCGGATGGCTACACCTTC.

The V gene is TRBV7-3, the J gene TRBJ2-5; TRBD2 aligns across 10 bases. There are 16 residues in the CDR3. Trimming cost V 5 bases and J 2 bases; bases outside gene matches: 8. The germline gives CDR1 SGHTA, CDR2 FQGTGA. CDR3 sequence (DNA): TGTGCCAGCAGCCACACCGTGACTAGCGGGCAAGAGACCCAGTACTTC. The encoded protein is CASSHTVTSGQETQYF.

The CDR3 sequence is CASSPRRGTEAFF. CDR3 DNA: TGTGCCAGTAGTCCCCGGAGGGGCACTGAAGCTTTCTTT. V is TRBV19 and J is TRBJ1-1; possible D gene TRBD1, 5 bases. This CDR3 is 13 amino acids long. V gave up 5 bases and J gave up 4 bases, with 11 bases separating them. The V gene's germline CDR1 is LNHDA and CDR2 SQIVND (reference sequence).

J is TRBJ1-6 and V is TRBV28, with D possibly TRBD1 on 5 matching bases. V was cut by 8 bases and J by 9 bases, with 17 bases left in between. CDR1 MDHEN and CDR2 SYDVKM come from the germline V gene. This CDR3 spans 14 amino acids. The CDR3 loop reads CASGEGRGSSPLHF. The CDR3 region has the DNA TGTGCCAGCGGGGAGGGGCGGGGATCTTCACCCCTCCACTTT. The entire variable domain, with the rest obtained from reference TRBV28 and TRBJ1-6, is as follows: DVKVTQSSRYLVKRTGEKVFLECVQDMDHENMFWYRQDPGLGLRLIYFSYDVKMKEKGDIPEGYSVSREKKERFSLILESASTNQTSMYLCASGEGRGSSPLHFGNGTRLTVT.

This chain uses TRBV7-9 with TRBJ2-1; D unresolved. Germline loops: CDR1 SEHNR, CDR2 FQNEAQ (reference sequence). The CDR3 has 18 amino acids. Trimming took 5 bases from V and 1 from J, leaving 21 bases between them. CDR3 protein: CASSQWFVSGRSYNEQFF. The DNA of the CDR3 is TGTGCCAGCAGCCAATGGTTTGTGTCCGGGCGTTCCTACAATGAGCAGTTCTTC.

The J gene is TRBJ2-7, the V gene TRBV11-3, with D uncertain. This CDR3 contains 13 residues. The V gene lost 5 bases and the J gene lost 7 bases, with 15 bases spanning the gap. Germline V lookup: CDR1 SGHNT, CDR2 YENEEA. The CDR3 sequence is CASSPGRAWEQYF. CDR3 DNA sequence: TGTGCCAGCAGCCCAGGACGGGCCTGGGAGCAGTACTTC.

The chain combines TRBV29-1 with TRBJ2-5, with TRBD1 matching over 8 bases. This CDR3 contains 12 residues. The V gene end was trimmed by 7 bases and the J gene end by 1 base; junction bases not matched to a gene: 2. Germline-derived CDR1 and CDR2 are SQVTM and ANQGSEA. The CDR3 nucleotides are TGCAGCGCAGGGGGCACCCAAGAGACCCAGTACTTC. Translation: CSAGGTQETQYF. Full variable domain (rest looked up from reference TRBV29-1 and TRBJ2-5): SAVISQKPSRDICQRGTSLTIQCQVDSQVTMMFWYRQQPGQSLTLIATANQGSEATYESGFVIDKFPISRPNLTFSTLTVSNMSPEDSSIYLCSAGGTQETQYFGPGTRLLVL.